The entry that follows covers one TCR beta chain sequence. Its matching antigen is unknown. The data originate from a study of monozygotic twins with inflammatory bowel disease. Overall study findings and caveats: Healthy co-twins showed greater TCRbeta diversity (inverse Simpson) than IBD patients.

With the 5' RACE reads reprocessed, TCRdb shows one record per CDR3 protein and no DNA. Its clone listing holds some 440,000 distinct CDR3 sequences. The germline gives CDR1 SEHNR, CDR2 FQNEAQ (reference sequence). CDR3 length: 16 residues. This receptor was identified in a human donor with ulcerative colitis or Crohn's disease, or a healthy co-twin of an affected twin (not recorded which). Sequencing input: blood. This chain uses TRBV7-9 with TRBJ2-3; TCRdb lists TRBD1, though no DNA is available to test this call. The CDR3: CASSSPRQGGTDTQYF.